This T cell receptor beta chain was obtained from a study of a mutant IDH1 vaccine in newly diagnosed glioma. As for the study in general: Investigators started vaccination 4-6 weeks after radiotherapy alone, or with temozolomide cycles. The treated group averaged around 40 years old and was around 60% male, approximately 40% female.

As to this clone: Its antigen is not identified.

Sequencing used immunoSEQ multiplex PCR; TCRdb keeps in-frame clones, though not all of them. The repertoire holds tens of thousands of clones, with about 80% as singletons. Germline-derived CDR1 and CDR2 are SNHLY and FYNNEI. The CDR3 has 14 residues. V was clipped by 2 bases and J by 6 bases, with 14 bases between them. Stated time point: week 47, end of study. Each dose of the vaccine consisted of 300 ug of mutant IDH1 20-mer peptide, with topical imiquimod. Study results and caveats: It seemed that pseudoprogression was not linked to changes in the top peripheral T cell clonotypes.

Sequencing was performed on PBMCs, taken from a glioma patient whose treatment included an IDH1 peptide vaccine. The source of this sequence is a man between 18 and 35 years old with glioma. Some clones in this sample may be carry-over from other donors' samples. The chain uses TRBV2 and TRBJ2-7; D is perhaps TRBD1 (6 bases). The CDR3 coding sequence is TGTGCCAGCAGTGAACAGGGGTCCCCCGGCGAGCAGTACTTC. Amino acids: CASSEQGSPGEQYF.